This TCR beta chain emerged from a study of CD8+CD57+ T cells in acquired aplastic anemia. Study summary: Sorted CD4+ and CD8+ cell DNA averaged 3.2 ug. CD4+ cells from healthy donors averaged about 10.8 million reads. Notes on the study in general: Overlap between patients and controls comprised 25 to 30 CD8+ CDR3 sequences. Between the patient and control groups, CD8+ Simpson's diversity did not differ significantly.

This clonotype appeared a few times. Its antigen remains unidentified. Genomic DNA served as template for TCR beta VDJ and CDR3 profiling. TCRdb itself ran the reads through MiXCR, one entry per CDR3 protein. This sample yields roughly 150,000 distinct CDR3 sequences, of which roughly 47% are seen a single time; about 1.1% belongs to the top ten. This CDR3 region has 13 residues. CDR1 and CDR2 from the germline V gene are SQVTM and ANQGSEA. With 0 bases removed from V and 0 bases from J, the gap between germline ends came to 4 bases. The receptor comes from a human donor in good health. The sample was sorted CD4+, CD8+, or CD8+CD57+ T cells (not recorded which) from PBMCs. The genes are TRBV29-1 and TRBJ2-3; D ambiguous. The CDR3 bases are TGCAGCGTTGAAGAAACCAGCACAGATACGCAGTATTTT. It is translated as CSVEETSTDTQYF.